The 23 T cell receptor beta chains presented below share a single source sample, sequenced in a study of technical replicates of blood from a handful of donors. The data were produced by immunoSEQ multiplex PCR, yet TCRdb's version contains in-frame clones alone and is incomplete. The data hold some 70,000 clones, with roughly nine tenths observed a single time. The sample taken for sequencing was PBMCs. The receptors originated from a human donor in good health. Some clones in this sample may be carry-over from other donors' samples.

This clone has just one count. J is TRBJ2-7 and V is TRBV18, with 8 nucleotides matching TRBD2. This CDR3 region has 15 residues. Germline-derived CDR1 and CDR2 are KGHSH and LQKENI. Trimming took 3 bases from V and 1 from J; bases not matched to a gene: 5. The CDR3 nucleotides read TGTGCCAGCTCACCCAGCGGGAGATCGTCCTACGAGCAGTACTTC. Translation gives CASSPSGRSSYEQYF.

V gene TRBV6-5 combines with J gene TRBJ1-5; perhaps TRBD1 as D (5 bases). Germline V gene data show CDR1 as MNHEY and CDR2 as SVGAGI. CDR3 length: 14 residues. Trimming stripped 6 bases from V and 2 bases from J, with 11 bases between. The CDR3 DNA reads TGTGCCAGCAGACGCCAGACAGGCAATCAGCCCCAGCATTTT. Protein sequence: CASRRQTGNQPQHF.

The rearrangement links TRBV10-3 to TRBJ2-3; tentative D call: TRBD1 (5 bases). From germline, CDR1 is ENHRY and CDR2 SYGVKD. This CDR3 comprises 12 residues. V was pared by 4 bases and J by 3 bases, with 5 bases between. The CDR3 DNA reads TGTGCCATCAGTGGACAGACAGATACGCAGTATTTT. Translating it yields CAISGQTDTQYF.

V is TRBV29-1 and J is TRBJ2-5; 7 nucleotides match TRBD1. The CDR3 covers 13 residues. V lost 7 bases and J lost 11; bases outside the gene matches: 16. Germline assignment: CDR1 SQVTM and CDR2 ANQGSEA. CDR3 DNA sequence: TGCAGCGCTGTGGGGACAGCACACGGGGATCAGTACTTC. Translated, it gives CSAVGTAHGDQYF.

The CDR3, as DNA: TGTGCCAGCAGCTTAGGGGGGGGGCCACAAGAGACCCAGTACTTC. As protein: CASSLGGGPQETQYF. The chain joins TRBV7-3 to TRBJ2-5, with D possibly being TRBD2 (7 bases). The germline V and J ends were trimmed by 2 bases and 2 bases, with 12 bases remaining between them. There are 15 residues in the CDR3. Germline V gene sequence: CDR1 SGHTA, CDR2 FQGTGA.

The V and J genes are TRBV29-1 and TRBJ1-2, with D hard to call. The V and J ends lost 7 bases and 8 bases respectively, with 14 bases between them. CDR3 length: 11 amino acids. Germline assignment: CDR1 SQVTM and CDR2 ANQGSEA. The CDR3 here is CSGGEDRGYTF. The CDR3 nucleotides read TGCAGCGGCGGGGAGGATCGCGGCTACACCTTC. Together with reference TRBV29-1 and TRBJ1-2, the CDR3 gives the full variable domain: SAVISQKPSRDICQRGTSLTIQCQVDSQVTMMFWYRQQPGQSLTLIATANQGSEATYESGFVIDKFPISRPNLTFSTLTVSNMSPEDSSIYLCSGGEDRGYTFGSGTRLTVV.

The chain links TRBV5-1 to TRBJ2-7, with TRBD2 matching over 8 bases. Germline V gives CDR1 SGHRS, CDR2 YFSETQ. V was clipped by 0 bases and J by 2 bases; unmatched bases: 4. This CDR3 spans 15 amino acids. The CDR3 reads CASSLASRGAYEQYF. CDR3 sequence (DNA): TGCGCCAGCAGCTTGGCCTCGCGGGGGGCCTACGAGCAGTACTTC.

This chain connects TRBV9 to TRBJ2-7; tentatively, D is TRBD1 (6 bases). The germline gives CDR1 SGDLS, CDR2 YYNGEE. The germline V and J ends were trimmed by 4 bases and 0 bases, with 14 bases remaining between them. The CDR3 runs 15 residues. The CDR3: CASSLMADSSYEQYF. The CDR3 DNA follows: TGTGCCAGCAGCTTGATGGCGGACAGCTCCTACGAGCAGTACTTC. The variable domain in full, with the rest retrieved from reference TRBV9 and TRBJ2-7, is DSGVTQTPKHLITATGQRVTLRCSPRSGDLSVYWYQQSLDQGLQFLIQYYNGEERAKGNILERFSAQQFPDLHSELNLSSLELGDSALYFCASSLMADSSYEQYFGPGTRLTVT.

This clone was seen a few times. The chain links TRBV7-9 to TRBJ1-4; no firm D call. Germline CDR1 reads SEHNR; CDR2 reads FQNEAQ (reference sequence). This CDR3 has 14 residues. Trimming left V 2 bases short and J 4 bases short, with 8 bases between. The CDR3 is CASSLSEYNEKLFF. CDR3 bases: TGTGCCAGCAGCTTATCAGAATATAATGAAAAACTGTTTTTT.

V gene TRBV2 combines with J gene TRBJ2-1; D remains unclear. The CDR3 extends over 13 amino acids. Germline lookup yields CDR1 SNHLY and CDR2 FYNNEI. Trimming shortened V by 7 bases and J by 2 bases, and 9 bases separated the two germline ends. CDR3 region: CASTISPYNEQFF. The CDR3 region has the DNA TGTGCCAGCACTATCTCGCCCTACAATGAGCAGTTCTTC.

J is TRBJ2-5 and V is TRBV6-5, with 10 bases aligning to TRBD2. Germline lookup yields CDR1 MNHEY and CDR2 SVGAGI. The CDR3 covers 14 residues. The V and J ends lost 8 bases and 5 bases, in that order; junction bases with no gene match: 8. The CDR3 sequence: CASSNSGGFETQYF. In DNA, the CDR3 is TGTGCCAGCTCCAATAGCGGGGGGTTTGAGACCCAGTACTTC.

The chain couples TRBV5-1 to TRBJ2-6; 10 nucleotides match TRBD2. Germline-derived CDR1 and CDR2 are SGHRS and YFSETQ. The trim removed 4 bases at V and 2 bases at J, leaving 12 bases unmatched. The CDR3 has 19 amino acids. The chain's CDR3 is CASSLSGTSEKTGANVLTF. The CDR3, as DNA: TGCGCCAGCAGCCTCTCCGGGACTAGCGAGAAGACTGGGGCCAACGTCCTGACTTTC.

The CDR3 here is CASSEVEGPYEQYF. In DNA, the CDR3 is TGTGCCAGCAGTGAAGTAGAGGGCCCCTACGAGCAGTACTTC. The V call is TRBV6-1, the J call TRBJ2-7; weak D call: TRBD2 (5 bases). Trimming took off 1 base at V and 2 bases at J, with 9 bases between the two ends. The CDR3 runs 14 residues. The germline V gene encodes CDR1 MNHNS and CDR2 SASEGT.

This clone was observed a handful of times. DNA of the CDR3: TGTGCCACGGCTACGGGATATGGGTCCTACAATGAGCAGTTCTTC. Protein product: CATATGYGSYNEQFF. The rearrangement uses TRBV6-1 and TRBJ2-1, with a tentative D call TRBD2 (5 bases). Germline CDR1 is MNHNS and CDR2 is SASEGT. V lost 10 bases, J lost 1 base, and 17 bases lay in between. The CDR3 totals 15 residues.

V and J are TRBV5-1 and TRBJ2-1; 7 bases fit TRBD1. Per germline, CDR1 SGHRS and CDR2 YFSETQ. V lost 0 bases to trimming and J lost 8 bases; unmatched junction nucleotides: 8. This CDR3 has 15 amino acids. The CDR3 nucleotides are TGCGCCAGCAGCTTGGTGGGACAGAGATTCGATGAGCAGTTCTTC. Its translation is CASSLVGQRFDEQFF.

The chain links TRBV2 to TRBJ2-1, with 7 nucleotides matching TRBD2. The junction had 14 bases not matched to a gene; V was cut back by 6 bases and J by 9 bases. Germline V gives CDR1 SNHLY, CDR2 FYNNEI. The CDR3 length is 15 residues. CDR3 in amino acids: CASSPGLSLAGEQFF. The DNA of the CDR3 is TGTGCCAGCAGCCCGGGACTATCCTTGGCGGGTGAGCAGTTCTTC.

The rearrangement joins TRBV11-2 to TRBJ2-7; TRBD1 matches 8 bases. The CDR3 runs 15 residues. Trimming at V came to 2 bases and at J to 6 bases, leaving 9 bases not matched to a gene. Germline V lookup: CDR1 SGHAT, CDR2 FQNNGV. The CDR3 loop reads CASSLIARGHVEQYF. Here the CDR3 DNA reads TGTGCCAGCAGCTTAATCGCCAGGGGGCACGTCGAGCAGTACTTC.

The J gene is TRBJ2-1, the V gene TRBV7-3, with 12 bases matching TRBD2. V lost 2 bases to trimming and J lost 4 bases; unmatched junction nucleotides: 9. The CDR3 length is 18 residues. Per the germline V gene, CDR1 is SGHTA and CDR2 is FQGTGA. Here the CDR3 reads CASSLGLAGGSIYNEQFF. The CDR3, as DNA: TGTGCCAGCAGCTTAGGGCTAGCGGGAGGGAGCATATACAATGAGCAGTTCTTC.

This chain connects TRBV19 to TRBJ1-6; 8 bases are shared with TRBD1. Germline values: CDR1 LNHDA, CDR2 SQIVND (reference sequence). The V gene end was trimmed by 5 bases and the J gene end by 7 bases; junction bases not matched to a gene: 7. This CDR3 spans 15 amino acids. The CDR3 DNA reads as TGTGCCAGTAGTGTAGGACAGGGCGTCAATTCACCCCTCCACTTT. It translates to CASSVGQGVNSPLHF.

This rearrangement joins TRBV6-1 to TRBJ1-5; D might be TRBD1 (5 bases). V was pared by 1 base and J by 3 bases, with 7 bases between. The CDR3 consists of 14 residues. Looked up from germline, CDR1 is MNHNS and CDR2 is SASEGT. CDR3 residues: CASSEGGYNQPQHF. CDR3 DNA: TGTGCCAGCAGTGAAGGGGGCTACAATCAGCCCCAGCATTTT.

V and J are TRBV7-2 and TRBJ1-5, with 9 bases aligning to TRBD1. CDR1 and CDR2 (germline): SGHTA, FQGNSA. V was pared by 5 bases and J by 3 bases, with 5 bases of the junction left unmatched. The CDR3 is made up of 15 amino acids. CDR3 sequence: CASSTGTGFNQPQHF. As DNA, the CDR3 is TGTGCCAGCAGCACTGGGACAGGGTTCAATCAGCCCCAGCATTTT.

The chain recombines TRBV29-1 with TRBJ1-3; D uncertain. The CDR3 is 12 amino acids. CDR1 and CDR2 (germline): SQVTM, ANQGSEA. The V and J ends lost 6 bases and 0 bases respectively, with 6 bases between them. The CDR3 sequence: CSVQLSGNTIYF. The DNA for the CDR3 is TGCAGCGTACAGCTCTCTGGAAACACCATATATTTT.

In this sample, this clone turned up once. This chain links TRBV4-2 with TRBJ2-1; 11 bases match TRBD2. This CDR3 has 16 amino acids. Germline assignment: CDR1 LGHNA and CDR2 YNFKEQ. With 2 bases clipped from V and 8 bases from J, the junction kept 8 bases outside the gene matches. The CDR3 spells CASSQMGTSGRYEQFF. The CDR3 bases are TGTGCCAGCAGCCAAATGGGAACTAGCGGGAGATATGAGCAGTTCTTC.